A single sample gave rise to the 19 T cell receptor beta chains below, sequenced in a study of blood T cell repertoires in COVID-19. Sequencing was performed with immunoSEQ multiplex PCR; in TCRdb, only in-frame clones are kept and a portion is missing. This sample has about 120,000 clones, with 83% found just once. Sequenced sample: peripheral blood. The receptors were gathered from a young man with acute or convalescent COVID-19.

The rearrangement links TRBV20-1 to TRBJ2-1; 7 bases agree with TRBD1. Trimming removed 3 bases from V and 2 bases from J; junction bases left unmatched: 4. The germline CDR1 and CDR2 sequences are DFQATT and SNEGSKA (reference sequence). CDR3 length equals 14 residues. The DNA of the CDR3 is TGCAGTGCTAGTGGCGACAGGGCCTACAATGAGCAGTTCTTC. Translation gives CSASGDRAYNEQFF.

V and J are TRBV12-1 and TRBJ2-7; the D call TRBD1 from the table was never checked on the DNA. TRBV12-1 is classified as a pseudogene. CDR3 length: 13 residues. CDR3 nucleotides: TGTGCCAGCAGCTGCGGACAGTTCTACGAGCAGTACGTC. Translated: CASSCGQFYEQYV.

The gene calls are TRBV28 and TRBJ2-7, with 9 bases matching TRBD1. V was clipped by 4 bases and J by 1 base; unmatched bases: 11. The CDR3 has 17 residues. Germline CDR1 reads MDHEN; CDR2 reads SYDVKM. As DNA, the CDR3 is TGTGCCAGCAGTTCGCCATACTCGACAGGGGGATCCTACGAGCAGTACGTC. The encoded protein is CASSSPYSTGGSYEQYV.

Only a few counts were recorded for this clone. This rearrangement joins TRBV4-1 to TRBJ1-1; D might be TRBD1 (6 bases). The germline gives CDR1 MGHRA, CDR2 YSYEKL. CDR3 length: 13 residues. Trimming stripped 6 bases from V and 4 bases from J, with 12 bases between. The CDR3 here is CASSRGSTTEAFF. The CDR3 region has the DNA TGCGCCAGCAGTAGGGGGTCTACCACTGAAGCTTTCTTT.

This clone was counted once. The chain has TRBV4-3 and TRBJ1-2; maybe TRBD1 (6 bases). Germline V gene sequence: CDR1 LGHNA, CDR2 YSLEER. V was trimmed by 0 bases and J by 6 bases, leaving 17 bases between them. The CDR3 runs 16 residues. The CDR3 DNA follows: TGCGCCAGCAGCCAAGAGTCCACCGACAGGACCAATGGCTACACCTTC. Protein product: CASSQESTDRTNGYTF.

The rearrangement links TRBV3-1 (or the pseudogene TRBV3-2) to TRBJ2-1; perhaps TRBD2 as D (6 bases). From germline, CDR1 is LGHDT and CDR2 YNNKEL (reference sequence). The CDR3 runs 13 residues. The germline V and J ends were trimmed by 3 bases and 4 bases, with 7 bases remaining between them. The CDR3, as DNA: TGTGCCAGCAGCCAGAGCGGGTACAATGAGCAGTTCTTC. Translation gives CASSQSGYNEQFF.

V is TRBV9 and J is TRBJ2-3; maybe TRBD2 (7 bases). Trimming stripped 0 bases from V and 2 bases from J, with 13 bases between. The CDR3 sequence is 16 residues long. CDR1 and CDR2 from the germline V gene are SGDLS and YYNGEE. CDR3 region: CASSVVGGASTDTQYF. The CDR3 region has the DNA TGTGCCAGCAGCGTAGTGGGGGGGGCCTCCACAGATACGCAGTATTTT.

The CDR3 nucleotides read TGCAGCGTGGGGACAGGGGAACGTGAAAAACTGTTTTTT. It yields the protein CSVGTGEREKLFF. The V gene is TRBV29-1, the J gene TRBJ1-4; 10 bases agree with TRBD1. Germline CDR1 reads SQVTM; CDR2 reads ANQGSEA. With 6 bases clipped from V and 7 bases from J, the junction kept 5 bases outside the gene matches. This CDR3 has 13 residues.

This clone was found a few times. The chain combines TRBV5-5 with TRBJ1-4, with D perhaps matching TRBD1 (6 bases). The germline V and J ends were trimmed by 2 bases and 8 bases, with 16 bases remaining between them. The CDR3 contains 15 residues. Germline CDR1 reads SGHKS; CDR2 reads YYEKEE (reference sequence). In DNA form, the CDR3 reads TGTGCCAGCAGCTTAAGGGGGACGTCGGCCGAAAAACTGTTTTTT. Translated, it gives CASSLRGTSAEKLFF.

The chain combines TRBV2 with TRBJ1-2, with 9 bases identical to TRBD1. CDR3 length: 14 amino acids. With V trimmed by 3 bases and J by 7 bases, 6 bases remained unmatched. Germline assignment: CDR1 SNHLY and CDR2 FYNNEI. CDR3 in amino acids: CASSDRDRVSGYTF. CDR3 coding DNA: TGTGCCAGCAGTGACCGGGACAGGGTATCTGGCTACACCTTC.

The rearrangement links TRBV4-3 to TRBJ2-7; TRBD2 matches 7 bases. J gave up 0 bases and V 4 bases, and 6 bases lay outside the gene matches. There are 15 residues in the CDR3. Germline V CDR1 and CDR2: LGHNA, YSLEER. This chain's CDR3 is CASSLKGGGSYEQYF. CDR3 DNA: TGCGCCAGCAGCCTAAAGGGCGGGGGCTCCTACGAGCAGTACTTC.

The chain carries TRBV23-1 and TRBJ2-7, with 13 bases fitting TRBD2. TRBV23-1 is an ORF, with its function uncertain. After removal of 3 bases from V and 0 bases from J, the junction contained 11 bases not matched to a gene. This CDR3 region has 19 residues. The CDR3 coding sequence is TGCGCCAGCAGTCAGCACGGGACTAGCGGGACGATGAGCTCCTACGAGCAGTACGTC. This encodes CASSQHGTSGTMSSYEQYV.

J is TRBJ2-1 and V is TRBV12-3 or TRBV12-4, with TRBD2 as a possible D gene (5 bases). V was shortened by 7 bases and J by 5 bases, with 6 bases between the two germline ends. The CDR3 contains 11 residues. In nucleotides, the CDR3 is TGTGCCAGCACCGGGGACAATGAGCAGTTCTTC. The encoded protein is CASTGDNEQFF.

V and J are TRBV3-1 (or the pseudogene TRBV3-2) and TRBJ1-1; 8 bases are a match to TRBD1. Germline CDR1 LGHDT, CDR2 YNNKEL (reference sequence). The J segment lost 5 bases and the V segment lost 4 bases, leaving 6 bases of the junction unmatched. CDR3 length equals 14 residues. The CDR3 DNA is TGTGCCAGCAGCCCGACAGGGGAAGGGACTGAAGCTTTCTTT. Translation: CASSPTGEGTEAFF.

The rearrangement uses TRBV14 and TRBJ1-2, with TRBD1 identical over 8 bases. The CDR3 loop spans 16 amino acids. The junction had 7 bases not matched to a gene; V was cut back by 0 bases and J by 4 bases. CDR1 is SGHDN, CDR2 FVKESK, per germline. The CDR3 protein is CASSQDGAGGGYGYTF. The CDR3, as DNA: TGTGCCAGCAGCCAAGATGGGGCAGGGGGCGGCTATGGCTACACCTTC. The full variable domain, rest sourced from reference TRBV14 and TRBJ1-2, is EAGVTQFPSHSVIEKGQTVTLRCDPISGHDNLYWYRRVMGKEIKFLLHFVKESKQDESGMPNNRFLAERTGGTYSTLKVQPAELEDSGVYFCASSQDGAGGGYGYTFGSGTRLTVV.

The chain joins TRBV27 to TRBJ1-2, with 7 bases that match TRBD1. Germline loops: CDR1 MNHEY, CDR2 SMNVEV (reference sequence). With V trimmed by 3 bases and J by 2 bases, 3 bases remained unmatched. The CDR3 totals 14 residues. CDR3 DNA sequence: TGTGCCAGCAGTTTTGTCAGGGGGAACTATGGCTACACCTTC. It is translated as CASSFVRGNYGYTF.

The J gene is TRBJ1-1, the V gene TRBV5-1; a possible D gene is TRBD1 (6 bases). Germline loops: CDR1 SGHRS, CDR2 YFSETQ. Trimming took off 0 bases at V and 5 bases at J, with 11 bases between the two ends. The CDR3 consists of 14 residues. The CDR3, as DNA: TGCGCCAGCAGCTTGGCTCCAGGGGAGACTGAAGCTTTCTTT. It codes for CASSLAPGETEAFF.

This clone showed up many times. The chain recombines TRBV30 with TRBJ1-1; a weak D match, TRBD1 (6 bases). With 1 base removed from V and 0 bases from J, the gap between germline ends came to 15 bases. Germline values: CDR1 GTSNPN, CDR2 SVGIG (reference sequence). CDR3 length: 16 amino acids. The chain's CDR3 is CAWSALYRAVNTEAFF. The CDR3, as DNA: TGTGCCTGGAGTGCCTTATACAGGGCGGTGAACACTGAAGCTTTCTTT.

V and J are TRBV11-2 and TRBJ1-1; D may be TRBD1 (5 bases). The ends were cut back, 0 bases at V and 4 bases at J, with 9 bases in the middle. Germline CDR1 reads SGHAT; CDR2 reads FQNNGV. This CDR3 comprises 14 residues. CDR3 DNA sequence: TGTGCCAGCAGCTTAGATCGAAGGGGCACTGAAGCTTTCTTT. Its translation is CASSLDRRGTEAFF.